This is a list of T cell receptor beta chains from one sample in a study of memory CD4+ T cells and cytomegalovirus serostatus. Assay: immunoSEQ multiplex PCR; the TCRdb copy retains only in-frame clones and omits some. There are under 80,000 clones in the sample; approximately 85% occur only once, and around 0.9% lies in the top ten. The sample was memory CD4+ T cells from blood. The receptor set was obtained from an adult in good health and CMV-seronegative. CDR3s include the opening cysteine and the closing phenylalanine or tryptophan. The order of the fields is D gene, V gene, J gene, clone size, CDR3 protein, CDR3 DNA. D genes are given only for firm matches. Clone sizes are given selectively: once, few, many, or a class where the clone is expanded.

.	TRBV11-2	TRBJ2-1	.	CASSFGQFNEQFF	TGTGCCAGCAGCTTCGGGCAGTTCAATGAGCAGTTCTTC
.	TRBV11-2	TRBJ2-6	.	CASPTNSGANVLTF	TGTGCCAGCCCCACGAACTCTGGGGCCAACGTCCTGACTTTC
.	TRBV13	TRBJ2-3	.	CASSLLGWRDTDTQYF	TGTGCCAGCAGCTTACTAGGGTGGCGGGACACAGATACGCAGTATTTT
TRBD1	TRBV5-1	TRBJ2-2	.	CASSRVQGAGELFF	TGCGCCAGCAGCCGGGTACAGGGGGCCGGGGAGCTGTTTTTT
.	TRBV14	TRBJ1-5	.	CASSQSGGQPQHF	TGTGCCAGCAGCCAGTCGGGGGGTCAGCCCCAGCATTTT
.	TRBV7-6	TRBJ1-1	.	CASSLGGVTEAFF	TGTGCCAGCAGCTTAGGGGGGGTAACTGAAGCTTTCTTT
.	TRBV6-6	TRBJ2-7	few	CASRRDQDLYEQYF	TGTGCCAGCCGGCGGGATCAGGACCTATACGAGCAGTACTTC
TRBD1	TRBV28	TRBJ1-2	.	CASSTGTGLGYTF	TGTGCCAGCAGCACCGGGACAGGGCTAGGCTACACCTTC
.	TRBV5-1	TRBJ1-1	few	CASRVGGDGRAFF	TGCGCCAGCAGAGTGGGAGGAGACGGGCGCGCTTTCTTT
.	TRBV7-2	TRBJ2-7	.	CASSRSVGSYEQYF	TGTGCCAGCAGCCGTAGCGTTGGGTCCTACGAGCAGTACTTC
.	TRBV5-5	TRBJ1-6	.	CASSLEWGSPLHF	TGTGCCAGCAGCTTGGAGTGGGGTTCACCCCTCCACTTT
.	TRBV7-8	TRBJ1-2	medium-sized	CASSPMAGEYGYTF	TGTGCCAGCAGTCCCATGGCAGGGGAATATGGCTACACCTTC
TRBD1	TRBV11-2	TRBJ2-3	.	CASSFLQGRTDTQYF	TGTGCCAGCAGCTTCTTACAGGGGCGCACAGATACGCAGTATTTT
TRBD1	TRBV7-2	TRBJ2-6	.	CASSLRTGASGANVLTF	TGTGCCAGCAGCTTACGGACAGGGGCTTCTGGGGCCAACGTCCTGACTTTC
.	TRBV29-1	TRBJ2-5	.	CSVGPAGQETQYF	TGCAGCGTTGGCCCCGCGGGACAAGAGACCCAGTACTTC
TRBD1	TRBV27	TRBJ2-2	.	CASNSLGTGDTGELFF	TGTGCCAGCAACTCTTTGGGGACAGGGGACACCGGGGAGCTGTTTTTT
.	TRBV6-1	TRBJ1-1	once	CASSEATRAGALNREAFF	TGTGCCAGCAGTGAAGCGACTAGGGCAGGGGCTCTAAATAGGGAAGCTTTCTTT
.	TRBV19	TRBJ1-1	.	CASSIGVAGAFF	TGTGCCAGTAGTATAGGTGTGGCTGGAGCTTTCTTT
TRBD2	TRBV5-1	TRBJ2-7	.	CASSSSRGTTSYEQYF	TGCGCCAGCAGTTCCTCACGAGGGACTACCTCCTACGAGCAGTACTTC
.	TRBV5-4	TRBJ1-2	.	CASSLGSGAGYGYTF	TGTGCCAGCAGCTTGGGATCGGGGGCTGGCTATGGCTACACCTTC
TRBD2	TRBV2	TRBJ2-3	.	CASSVKRGGRGTDTQYF	TGTGCCAGCAGTGTCAAGCGGGGGGGCCGGGGCACAGATACGCAGTATTTT
.	TRBV5-6	TRBJ1-3	.	CASSLFSSGNTIYF	TGTGCCAGCAGCTTGTTCTCCTCTGGAAACACCATATATTTT
.	TRBV4-1	TRBJ1-1	once	CASSSRFEAFF	TGCGCCAGCAGCTCACGTTTTGAAGCTTTCTTT
TRBD1	TRBV19	TRBJ1-5	.	CASSTFGQGGNLYQPQHF	TGTGCCAGTAGTACGTTTGGACAGGGAGGGAACCTTTATCAGCCCCAGCATTTT
TRBD2	TRBV14	TRBJ2-1	.	CASSQGLAGGQNEQFF	TGTGCCAGCAGCCAAGGACTAGCGGGGGGGCAGAATGAGCAGTTCTTC
TRBD2	TRBV5-1	TRBJ2-7	.	CASSLEVAGGGNEQYF	TGCGCCAGCAGCTTGGAGGTAGCGGGGGGCGGAAACGAGCAGTACTTC
TRBD2	TRBV9	TRBJ2-5	.	CASSSTSGGETQYF	TGTGCCAGCAGCTCAACTAGCGGGGGGGAGACCCAGTACTTC
TRBD2	TRBV4-2	TRBJ2-5	.	CASSSSGEETQYF	TGTGCCAGCAGCTCTAGCGGAGAAGAGACCCAGTACTTC
.	TRBV6-5	TRBJ1-5	once	CASSYGAGGGNQPQHF	TGTGCCAGCAGTTACGGGGCCGGGGGTGGCAATCAGCCCCAGCATTTT
.	TRBV4-1	TRBJ1-3	once	CASSPTGSGNTIYF	TGCGCCAGCAGCCCTACGGGAAGTGGAAACACCATATATTTT
TRBD1	TRBV7-8	TRBJ2-7	.	CASSFTLGQDYEQYF	TGTGCCAGCAGCTTCACTCTGGGACAGGACTACGAGCAGTACTTC
TRBD1	TRBV27	TRBJ2-1	.	CASSSPGQAYNEQFF	TGTGCCAGCAGTTCCCCGGGACAGGCCTACAATGAGCAGTTCTTC
.	TRBV29-1	TRBJ2-7	.	CSVGPGPGATYEQYF	TGCAGCGTTGGTCCCGGCCCAGGCGCTACCTACGAGCAGTACTTC
TRBD2	TRBV5-1	TRBJ2-7	.	CASSFGGSSYEQYF	TGCGCCAGCAGCTTTGGCGGGAGCTCCTACGAGCAGTACTTC
TRBD2	TRBV11-2	TRBJ2-5	.	CASSSLRGTSPRGTQYF	TGTGCCAGCAGCTCCCTCAGGGGGACTAGCCCCCGGGGGACCCAGTACTTC
.	TRBV5-6	TRBJ1-4	.	CASSTIGGLNEKLFF	TGTGCCAGCAGCACCATCGGGGGGCTTAATGAAAAACTGTTTTTT
TRBD1	TRBV6-5	TRBJ2-2	.	CASSRDRVGAGELFF	TGTGCCAGCAGCCGGGACAGGGTAGGGGCGGGGGAGCTGTTTTTT
.	TRBV11-3	TRBJ2-1	once	CASSPIEGYEQFF	TGTGCCAGCAGCCCTATCGAGGGATATGAGCAGTTCTTC
.	TRBV6-6	TRBJ2-4	.	CASSPGRAANIQYF	TGTGCCAGCAGTCCCGGACGGGCGGCGAACATTCAGTACTTC
TRBD1	TRBV6-5	TRBJ1-3	.	CATQLDRGPGNTIYF	TGTGCCACCCAATTAGACAGGGGCCCTGGAAACACCATATATTTT
.	TRBV28	TRBJ1-6	.	CASSLRRDARSPLHF	TGTGCCAGCAGTTTACGGAGGGACGCCCGGTCACCCCTCCACTTT
TRBD2	TRBV9	TRBJ2-7	.	CASSGWRLAGGRFGEQYF	TGTGCCAGCAGCGGCTGGAGACTAGCGGGTGGACGGTTTGGCGAGCAGTACTTC
TRBD1	TRBV5-4	TRBJ2-3	.	CASSLGTGITDTQYF	TGTGCCAGCAGCTTGGGGACAGGGATCACAGATACGCAGTATTTT
.	TRBV18	TRBJ1-3	.	CASVTGSSGNTIYF	TGTGCCAGCGTTACAGGTTCCTCTGGAAACACCATATATTTT
TRBD2	TRBV7-8	TRBJ2-2	.	CASSLSAGGRAPGELFF	TGTGCCAGCAGCTTATCAGCGGGGGGACGGGCGCCCGGGGAGCTGTTTTTT
.	TRBV21-1	TRBJ2-4	.	CASSKGGRGRKTGGFEAKNIQYF	TGTGCCAGCAGCAAAGGCGGCAGGGGACGAAAAACGGGGGGGTTTGAGGCCAAAAACATTCAGTACTTC
.	TRBV6-1	TRBJ1-2	.	CASSAPTGGPHPNYGYTF	TGTGCCAGCAGTGCACCGACAGGCGGGCCGCACCCTAACTATGGCTACACCTTC
.	TRBV19	TRBJ1-5	.	CASSANTGYPQHF	TGTGCCAGTAGCGCTAACACCGGGTACCCCCAGCATTTT
.	TRBV5-4	TRBJ1-1	once	CASRWEGNTEAFF	TGTGCCAGCAGATGGGAGGGGAACACTGAAGCTTTCTTT
.	TRBV30	TRBJ1-4	once	CAWCPARRAEKLFF	TGTGCCTGGTGCCCGGCCAGGAGGGCTGAAAAACTGTTTTTT
TRBD1	TRBV6-1	TRBJ1-2	few	CASTFGQGRYDGYTF	TGTGCCAGCACTTTTGGACAGGGTCGTTACGATGGCTACACCTTC
TRBD1	TRBV5-5	TRBJ1-4	.	CASSSGGSNEKLFF	TGTGCCAGCAGCTCAGGGGGGTCTAATGAAAAACTGTTTTTT
.	TRBV25-1	TRBJ2-3	.	CASSEVRQFRDTQYF	TGTGCCAGCAGTGAAGTGAGGCAGTTCAGAGATACGCAGTATTTT
.	TRBV4-1	TRBJ2-5	few	CASSGGTSETQYF	TGCGCCAGCAGCGGGGGGACTTCCGAGACCCAGTACTTC
.	TRBV5-1	TRBJ2-6	.	CASSQTGSGANVLTF	TGCGCCAGCAGCCAGACAGGCTCTGGGGCCAACGTCCTGACTTTC
.	TRBV7-8	TRBJ2-5	.	CASSGSREGETQYF	TGTGCCAGCAGCGGGAGCAGGGAAGGAGAGACCCAGTACTTC
.	TRBV28	TRBJ2-1	.	CASSLTGREQFF	TGTGCCAGCAGTTTGACGGGGCGTGAGCAGTTCTTC